Below, 30 T cell receptor beta chains from the same sample are listed, as sequenced in a study of T-cell reconstitution after alpha-beta-depleted transplantation in children. The TCRbeta library was prepared with unique molecular identifiers. TCRdb processed the PCR reads anew with MiXCR; each CDR3 protein has one entry. The sample holds approximately 110,000 distinct CDR3 sequences, roughly 23% seen once. The specimen comprised PBMCs, mostly from graft donor cells, sampled 180 days after TCRalphabeta/CD19-depleted stem cell transplant. The receptors were sampled from a male patient under 10 years old who had a stem cell transplant for chronic granulomatous disease, so the T cells may come from the graft donor.

The V gene is TRBV12-3 or TRBV12-4, the J gene TRBJ2-5, with D possibly TRBD1 on 6 matching bases. Trimming pared 5 bases from V and 3 bases from J, leaving 13 bases between. The length of the CDR3 is 14 residues. Here the CDR3 DNA reads TGTGCCAGCAGTACGGACAGATTAGAAGAGACCCAGTACTTC. This sequence encodes CASSTDRLEETQYF.

This chain uses TRBV7-9 with TRBJ2-7; D is uncertain. Per the germline V gene, CDR1 is SEHNR and CDR2 is FQNEAQ (reference sequence). The ends were cut back, 2 bases at V and 7 bases at J, with 9 bases in the middle. The CDR3 is 12 residues long. The DNA for the CDR3 is TGTGCCAGCAGCTTATCGACCCGTGAGCAGTACTTC. Translating it yields CASSLSTREQYF.

The rearrangement uses TRBV25-1 and TRBJ2-2, with D possibly being TRBD1 or TRBD2 (5 bases each). V lost 7 bases and J lost 1, with 16 bases in between. The germline CDR1 and CDR2 sequences are MGHDK and SYGVNS. The CDR3 runs 16 residues. Written as DNA, the CDR3 is TGTGCCAGCAAGGTGGCCGGGACCGGGAACACCGGGGAGCTGTTTTTT. Its protein product is CASKVAGTGNTGELFF.

In its sample, this clonotype was seen a few times. The V and J genes are TRBV4-3 and TRBJ2-5; possible D gene TRBD1, 6 bases. Looked up from germline, CDR1 is LGHNA and CDR2 is YSLEER. The ends were cut back, 1 base at V and 2 bases at J, with 17 bases in the middle. CDR3 size: 17 residues. DNA of the CDR3: TGCGCCAGCAGCCAAGCGCTCGAGGGGGTGGTTCAAGAGACCCAGTACTTC. Residues: CASSQALEGVVQETQYF.

DNA for the CDR3: TGTGCCAGCAGCTTAGTTCGGGGGCACAATTCACCCCTCCACTTT. It encodes CASSLVRGHNSPLHF. V and J are TRBV7-2 and TRBJ1-6; possibly TRBD1 for D (6 bases). This CDR3 is built from 15 residues. The V and J ends lost 1 base and 7 bases respectively, with 11 bases between them. Germline values: CDR1 SGHTA, CDR2 FQGNSA. The whole variable domain, remainder taken from reference TRBV7-2 and TRBJ1-6, is GAGVSQSPSNKVTEKGKDVELRCDPISGHTALYWYRQSLGQGLEFLIYFQGNSAPDKSGLPSDRFSAERTGGSVSTLTIQRTQQEDSAVYLCASSLVRGHNSPLHFGNGTRLTVT.

This clonotype has at least ten counts. The chain recombines TRBV6-2 or TRBV6-3 with TRBJ2-1; a weak D match, TRBD2 (7 bases). Germline CDR1 is MNHEY and CDR2 is SVGEGT. The CDR3 is 16 residues long. V gave up 6 bases and J gave up 7 bases, with 22 bases separating them. The CDR3 region has the DNA TGTGCCAGCAGATCCGTCAGGGGAGGGCTATATAATGAGCAGTTCTTC. Translation: CASRSVRGGLYNEQFF.

The rearrangement joins TRBV20-1 to TRBJ2-1; unclear D gene. The germline V gene has CDR1 DFQATT and CDR2 SNEGSKA (reference sequence). This CDR3 region has 13 residues. V lost 5 bases and J lost 7, with 15 bases in between. The chain's CDR3 is CSAFGDTLNEQFF. Written as DNA, the CDR3 is TGCAGTGCTTTTGGGGATACCTTAAATGAGCAGTTCTTC.

The rearrangement joins TRBV27 to TRBJ2-2; perhaps TRBD2 as D (5 bases). In germline, CDR1 is MNHEY, CDR2 SMNVEV (reference sequence). V shed 5 bases and J shed 5 bases, with 18 bases lying between them. This CDR3 spans 16 amino acids. Written as DNA, the CDR3 is TGTGCCAGCAGTCAGCGGCCCTCCCGCGCGACCGGGGAGCTGTTTTTT. Its protein product is CASSQRPSRATGELFF.

The genes are TRBV7-9 and TRBJ2-5; TRBD2 might be the D (5 bases). Germline V gives CDR1 SEHNR, CDR2 FQNEAQ (reference sequence). CDR3 length: 15 amino acids. V was clipped by 1 base and J by 0 bases, with 9 bases between them. CDR3 in amino acids: CASSLDPGYQETQYF. CDR3 nucleotides: TGTGCCAGCAGCTTAGATCCGGGGTACCAAGAGACCCAGTACTTC.

The rearrangement links TRBV7-2 to TRBJ1-5, with D possibly being TRBD1 (5 bases). The CDR3 extends over 16 amino acids. Germline CDR1 and CDR2: SGHTA and FQGNSA. Deletions cut 5 bases from V and 3 bases from J, with 17 bases between. CDR3 loop: CASSPQGGINNQPQHF. The CDR3 DNA reads TGTGCCAGCAGCCCTCAGGGAGGCATCAACAATCAGCCCCAGCATTTT.

This clonotype has ten or more counts. V and J are TRBV28 and TRBJ2-3; TRBD2 is a possible D gene (5 bases). Germline assignment: CDR1 MDHEN and CDR2 SYDVKM. The V end was cut by 6 bases, the J end by 2 bases, with 30 bases between. This CDR3 is 20 amino acids long. The CDR3 DNA reads as TGTGCCAGCAGGTCTAAAAAAGCGGTAGCAACCTATATGATCACAGATACGCAGTATTTT. Amino acid sequence: CASRSKKAVATYMITDTQYF.

This clonotype was observed many times. This chain connects TRBV15 to TRBJ2-3, with 7 bases lining up with TRBD2. Germline V gene sequence: CDR1 LNHNV, CDR2 YYDKDF (reference sequence). The V segment lost 0 bases and the J segment 2 bases; nucleotides outside the gene matches: 11. The length of the CDR3 is 18 residues. In DNA form, the CDR3 reads TGTGCCACCAGCAGAGATCGTGCGGGAGCCTTACTCACAGATACGCAGTATTTT. Translating gives CATSRDRAGALLTDTQYF.

The CDR3: CASSPGRQVISGNTIYF. As DNA, the CDR3 is TGTGCCAGCAGCCCAGGACGGCAGGTCATCTCTGGAAACACCATATATTTT. The chain is built from TRBV5-5 and TRBJ1-3; no clear D. The CDR3 sequence is 17 residues long. The V gene lost 4 bases and the J gene lost 0 bases, with 17 bases spanning the gap. Germline CDR1 and CDR2: SGHKS and YYEKEE (reference sequence).

This clonotype was seen a handful of times. The genes are TRBV28 and TRBJ2-6; TRBD1 might be the D (5 bases). The germline CDR1 and CDR2 sequences are MDHEN and SYDVKM. The V end was cut by 8 bases, the J end by 1 base, with 15 bases between. The CDR3 runs to 16 residues. For the CDR3, the DNA is TGTGCCAGCCTAAAGGGGCGTGGGTCTGGGGCCAACGTCCTGACTTTC. Protein sequence: CASLKGRGSGANVLTF. Full variable domain (remainder filled in from reference TRBV28 and TRBJ2-6): DVKVTQSSRYLVKRTGEKVFLECVQDMDHENMFWYRQDPGLGLRLIYFSYDVKMKEKGDIPEGYSVSREKKERFSLILESASTNQTSMYLCASLKGRGSGANVLTFGAGSRLTVL.

The V call is TRBV5-1, the J call TRBJ2-6; D is ambiguous. The CDR3 loop spans 15 amino acids. Germline values: CDR1 SGHRS, CDR2 YFSETQ. Trimming stripped 0 bases from V and 0 bases from J, with 4 bases between. The CDR3 loop is CASSLVNSGANVLTF. The CDR3 DNA sequence: TGCGCCAGCAGCTTGGTCAACTCTGGGGCCAACGTCCTGACTTTC.

This clonotype came up many times. The chain combines TRBV12-3 or TRBV12-4 with TRBJ2-1; 8 bases match TRBD2. Trimming took 6 bases from V and 5 from J; bases not matched to a gene: 12. The CDR3 is 16 residues long. CDR3 nucleotide sequence: TGTGCCAGCAGGAGAAATAGCGGGACTCTCAACAATGAGCAGTTCTTC. Translated: CASRRNSGTLNNEQFF.

This clonotype has only a few counts. The chain recombines TRBV18 with TRBJ2-1; 7 bases map to TRBD1. V shed 2 bases and J 0 bases; nucleotides not matched to a gene: 1. Looked up from germline, CDR1 is KGHSH and CDR2 is LQKENI. The CDR3 loop spans 15 amino acids. The CDR3 DNA sequence: TGTGCCAGCTCACCAGACAGGGTCTCCTACAATGAGCAGTTCTTC. Translating gives CASSPDRVSYNEQFF.

This clonotype was detected only a few times. The chain uses TRBV20-1 and TRBJ2-3, with 10 nucleotides matching TRBD2. The CDR3 consists of 15 residues. Germline V lookup: CDR1 DFQATT, CDR2 SNEGSKA (reference sequence). Trimming removed 6 bases from V and 4 bases from J; junction bases left unmatched: 10. The chain's CDR3 is CSAHQSGRASDTQYF. As DNA, the CDR3 is TGCAGTGCCCACCAGAGCGGGAGGGCCTCAGATACGCAGTATTTT.

This clonotype appeared many times. This chain's CDR3 is CASSLFYRGRARETQYF. As DNA, the CDR3 is TGTGCCAGCAGTTTATTTTATCGCGGGAGGGCCAGGGAGACCCAGTACTTC. The chain joins TRBV28 to TRBJ2-5; 9 nucleotides line up with TRBD2. Germline trimming cut 1 base from V and 5 bases from J; bases unmatched to any gene: 11. This CDR3 region has 17 residues. CDR1 is MDHEN, CDR2 SYDVKM, per germline.

The table lists this clonotype with many counts. The chain carries TRBV20-1 and TRBJ2-7, with 7 bases that match TRBD2. Germline values: CDR1 DFQATT, CDR2 SNEGSKA (reference sequence). V gave up 0 bases and J gave up 9 bases; unmatched junction bases: 2. The CDR3 has 11 amino acids. CDR3 nucleotides: TGCAGTGCTAGAGAACTAGCGAGGCAGTACTTC. It translates to CSARELARQYF.

This clonotype was recorded at least ten times. V and J are TRBV7-9 and TRBJ2-1; maybe TRBD2 (5 bases). Trimming removed 3 bases from V and 7 bases from J, with 10 bases in between. The germline gives CDR1 SEHNR, CDR2 FQNEAQ (reference sequence). This CDR3 has 13 residues. The CDR3 sequence is CASSFRGRNEQFF. The CDR3 DNA is TGTGCCAGCAGCTTTCGGGGTAGGAATGAGCAGTTCTTC.

The table lists this clonotype with many counts. The DNA of the CDR3 is TGTGCCGTCAGGGACAGGAAGACCTCTGGGGCCAACGTCCTGACTTTC. Residues: CAVRDRKTSGANVLTF. The V and J genes are TRBV14 and TRBJ2-6; 8 nucleotides align to TRBD1. This CDR3 contains 16 residues. V was clipped by 11 bases and J by 0 bases; unmatched bases: 9. Germline V gene lookup returns CDR1 SGHDN and CDR2 FVKESK.

This rearrangement joins TRBV12-3 or TRBV12-4 to TRBJ2-3; a possible D gene is TRBD1 (6 bases). The CDR3 is made up of 14 amino acids. V lost 3 bases and J 7 bases, leaving 14 bases between the germline ends. The CDR3 reads CASSFFSQGNTQYF. The CDR3 nucleotides are TGTGCCAGCAGTTTCTTTTCACAGGGAAATACGCAGTATTTT.

This clonotype was seen repeatedly, ten times or more. The chain combines TRBV7-9 with TRBJ2-3; the D gene could be TRBD1 or TRBD2 (5 bases each). This CDR3 region has 14 residues. The germline V gene has CDR1 SEHNR and CDR2 FQNEAQ (reference sequence). V was pared by 8 bases and J by 4 bases, with 16 bases between. CDR3 loop: CASASGQGADTQYF. The CDR3, as DNA: TGTGCCAGCGCCTCTGGGCAGGGAGCAGATACGCAGTATTTT.

This clonotype was recorded at least ten times. This rearrangement joins TRBV5-5 to TRBJ1-2; no clear D. The CDR3 is 13 amino acids. V shed 0 bases and J shed 4 bases, with 7 bases lying between them. From germline, CDR1 is SGHKS and CDR2 YYEKEE (reference sequence). CDR3 in amino acids: CASSLANGYGYTF. CDR3 DNA: TGTGCCAGCAGCTTGGCCAATGGCTATGGCTACACCTTC.

This clonotype has ten or more counts. The chain has TRBV12-3 or TRBV12-4 and TRBJ1-4; tentatively, D is TRBD1 (5 bases). The CDR3 contains 17 residues. With 3 bases removed from V and 3 bases from J, the gap between germline ends came to 17 bases. In DNA form, the CDR3 reads TGTGCCAGCAGTTTCTCAGGCAGGGAAAGGGCTAATGAAAAACTGTTTTTT. Translating it yields CASSFSGRERANEKLFF.

V gene TRBV9 combines with J gene TRBJ2-1, with D tentatively TRBD2 (5 bases). CDR3 length equals 16 residues. Trimming removed 4 bases from V and 7 bases from J, with 21 bases in between. Germline CDR1 SGDLS, CDR2 YYNGEE. The CDR3 sequence is CASSTLAQALLNEQFF. For the CDR3, the DNA is TGTGCCAGCAGCACCCTAGCCCAAGCCCTACTTAATGAGCAGTTCTTC.

This clonotype occurred a few times. CDR3 residues: CSARDLISTDTQYF. For the CDR3, the DNA is TGCAGTGCCCGGGACCTAATATCCACAGATACGCAGTATTTT. The rearrangement links TRBV20-1 to TRBJ2-3, with D perhaps given as TRBD1 or TRBD2 (5 bases each). The CDR3 runs 14 residues. The germline gives CDR1 DFQATT, CDR2 SNEGSKA (reference sequence). V lost 6 bases to trimming and J lost 2 bases, with 15 bases between them.

This clonotype has more than one count but fewer than ten. J is TRBJ2-5 and V is TRBV15, with 8 bases identical to TRBD2. Germline V gene sequence: CDR1 LNHNV, CDR2 YYDKDF (reference sequence). Trimming took 0 bases from V and 1 from J; bases not matched to a gene: 4. This CDR3 is built from 16 residues. DNA for the CDR3: TGTGCCACCAGCAGAGATGTACTAGCGGCCCAAGAGACCCAGTACTTC. Its translation: CATSRDVLAAQETQYF. Using reference TRBV15 and TRBJ2-5 for the parts outside the CDR3, the full variable domain is DAMVIQNPRYQVTQFGKPVTLSCSQTLNHNVMYWYQQKSSQAPKLLFHYYDKDFNNEADTPDNFQSRRPNTSFCFLDIRSPGLGDTAMYLCATSRDVLAAQETQYFGPGTRLLVL.

The V gene is TRBV9, the J gene TRBJ1-1, with no clear D. V lost 1 base to trimming and J lost 1 base, with 5 bases between them. The CDR3 is made up of 13 amino acids. CDR1 is SGDLS, CDR2 YYNGEE, per germline. The CDR3 region has the DNA TGTGCCAGCAGCGTATTGGGGAACACTGAAGCTTTCTTT. Translating it yields CASSVLGNTEAFF. Using reference TRBV9 and TRBJ1-1 for the parts outside the CDR3, the full variable domain is DSGVTQTPKHLITATGQRVTLRCSPRSGDLSVYWYQQSLDQGLQFLIQYYNGEERAKGNILERFSAQQFPDLHSELNLSSLELGDSALYFCASSVLGNTEAFFGQGTRLTVV.